Listed here are 17 T cell receptor beta chains from one sample, sequenced in a study of regulatory T cells in long-lasting Graves disease. The authors built TCR beta libraries using iRepertoire HTBI primers and Arm-PCR of CDR3 regions. A single record per CDR3 protein comes from TCRdb applying MiXCR to the multiplex PCR reads. The sample lists over 350,000 distinct CDR3 sequences, roughly 20% seen once, with 20% in the top ten. The time point: persistent/refractory GD, antithyroid drugs over 5 years with positive TRAb. Researchers made the TCR library from RNA that was extracted from PBMCs. This sample comprised peripheral blood mononuclear cells (PBMCs), obtained when the disease was refractory, from a patient treated with antithyroid drugs. These receptors came from a female donor with Graves disease.

This clonotype showed up just a few times. The CDR3 here is CASSPYGLPQETQYF. For the CDR3, the DNA is TGCGCCAGCAGCCCGTACGGACTACCACAAGAGACCCAGTACTTC. The chain links TRBV4-3 to TRBJ2-5; the D gene is possibly TRBD2 (6 bases). Trimming removed 4 bases from V and 2 bases from J, with 14 bases in between. The CDR3 totals 15 residues. The germline V gene encodes CDR1 LGHNA and CDR2 YSLEER.

The V call is TRBV12-3 or TRBV12-4, the J call TRBJ2-7; unclear D gene. The CDR3 is 14 residues long. Trimming removed 6 bases at V and 6 bases at J, with 18 bases between. CDR3 coding DNA: TGTGCCAGCAGGGTTGCACTGCCCGTCGCCGAGCAGTACTTC. It is translated as CASRVALPVAEQYF.

In this sample, this clonotype turned up many times. The rearrangement uses TRBV10-1 and TRBJ2-2; D not certain. CDR1 is WNHNN and CDR2 is SYGVQD in the germline V gene (reference sequence). Between the trimmed V and J ends, which lost 0 bases and 8 bases, there was a span of 13 bases. The CDR3 totals 15 residues. CDR3 DNA sequence: TGCGCCAGCAGTGAGTCGACTGGCGTATCGGGGGAGCTGTTTTTT. Its translation: CASSESTGVSGELFF.

This clonotype was found many times. This sequence joins TRBV12-3 or TRBV12-4 and TRBJ2-5; D is uncertain. This CDR3 has 13 amino acids. Between the trimmed V and J ends, which lost 3 bases and 3 bases, there was a span of 8 bases. This chain's CDR3 is CASSLNQKETQYF. CDR3 coding DNA: TGTGCCAGCAGTTTGAACCAAAAAGAGACCCAGTACTTC.

This clonotype was found many times. This chain uses TRBV12-3 or TRBV12-4 with TRBJ2-7; 10 nucleotides align to TRBD2. The length of the CDR3 is 16 residues. The junction had 5 bases not matched to a gene; V was cut back by 1 base and J by 2 bases. CDR3 sequence: CASSLVPSGRPYEQYF. The CDR3 DNA is TGTGCCAGCAGTTTAGTACCTAGCGGGAGACCCTACGAGCAGTACTTC.

The sample holds many counts of this clonotype. This chain joins TRBV7-3 and TRBJ1-1; TRBD1 is a possible D gene (6 bases). CDR1 and CDR2 from the germline V gene are SGHTA and FQGTGA. V lost 6 bases and J 4 bases, leaving 12 bases between the germline ends. This CDR3 spans 13 amino acids. The CDR3 is CASSIARGTEAFF. In DNA form, the CDR3 reads TGTGCCAGCAGTATAGCCAGGGGCACTGAAGCTTTCTTT.

The rearrangement joins TRBV29-1 to TRBJ2-7, with TRBD1 matching over 8 bases. From germline, CDR1 is SQVTM and CDR2 ANQGSEA. V was clipped by 7 bases and J by 0 bases; unmatched bases: 5. This CDR3 has 13 residues. The chain's CDR3 is CSATGQASYEQYF. CDR3 DNA sequence: TGCAGCGCCACGGGACAGGCCTCCTACGAGCAGTACTTC.

This clonotype showed up many times. The CDR3, as DNA: TGTGCCAGCAGTCGGTGGGTGTGGCGGGATCGGACCGAAGAGACCCAGTACTTC. This codes for CASSRWVWRDRTEETQYF. This chain joins TRBV12-3 or TRBV12-4 and TRBJ2-5; TRBD2 is a possible D gene (6 bases). The CDR3 has 18 amino acids. The V gene lost 5 bases and the J gene lost 3 bases, with 25 bases spanning the gap.

The chain joins TRBV29-1 to TRBJ2-3; TRBD1 matches at 9 bases. CDR1 SQVTM and CDR2 ANQGSEA come from the germline V gene. Trimming removed 4 bases from V and 7 bases from J; junction bases left unmatched: 12. CDR3 size: 15 residues. The CDR3 sequence: CSVVIGDRDLHTQYF. The CDR3 DNA reads as TGCAGCGTTGTAATTGGGGACAGGGACCTACATACGCAGTATTTT.

V usage is TRBV7-3 and J usage is TRBJ2-2; no firm D call. The germline V gene has CDR1 SGHTA and CDR2 FQGTGA. The CDR3 has 13 residues. Trimming took 1 base from V and 7 from J, leaving 7 bases between them. The CDR3 reads CASSLRLDGELFF. CDR3 DNA sequence: TGTGCCAGCAGCTTAAGATTAGACGGGGAGCTGTTTTTT.

This clonotype was counted ten times or more. This rearrangement joins TRBV3-1 to TRBJ2-5; possibly TRBD2 for D (6 bases). Trimming cost V 4 bases and J 5 bases, with 17 bases left between them. CDR1 and CDR2 (germline): LGHDT, YNNKEL (reference sequence). This CDR3 is 15 amino acids long. The CDR3 DNA sequence: TGTGCCAGCAGCCTCCCCGGCGGGATGGATGAGACCCAGTACTTC. The encoded protein is CASSLPGGMDETQYF.

This clonotype was found many times. The chain employs TRBV11-2 and TRBJ2-5; D possibly corresponds to TRBD2 (5 bases). Germline CDR1 is SGHAT and CDR2 is FQNNGV. The V and J ends lost 5 bases and 0 bases respectively, with 16 bases between them. This CDR3 spans 16 amino acids. The chain's CDR3 is CASSASGYPYQETQYF. CDR3 coding DNA: TGTGCCAGCAGCGCAAGCGGATACCCGTACCAAGAGACCCAGTACTTC.

The sample holds a few counts of this clonotype. This sequence joins TRBV30 and TRBJ1-1; no definite D call. CDR1 and CDR2 (germline): GTSNPN, SVGIG (reference sequence). Trimming took 7 bases from V and 1 from J, leaving 13 bases between them. CDR3 length equals 13 residues. The CDR3 sequence is CASREGTNTEAFF. DNA for the CDR3: TGTGCCTCAAGGGAGGGAACGAACACTGAAGCTTTCTTT.

There are many counts of this clonotype. CDR3 coding DNA: TGTGCCAGCAGCTTAGGGACAGGGCCCTACAATGAGCAGTTCTTC. This translates into CASSLGTGPYNEQFF. V and J are TRBV7-2 and TRBJ2-1; TRBD1 matches 8 bases. V was clipped by 1 base and J by 2 bases; unmatched bases: 1. Germline V gene sequence: CDR1 SGHTA, CDR2 FQGNSA. The CDR3 length is 15 residues.

The table lists this clonotype with a few counts. This chain uses TRBV19 with TRBJ1-1; D unclear. Per germline, CDR1 LNHDA and CDR2 SQIVND (reference sequence). CDR3 length: 13 residues. V lost 4 bases to trimming and J lost 1 base, with 7 bases between them. CDR3 in amino acids: CASSTGRNTEAFF. The CDR3 DNA reads TGTGCCAGTAGTACCGGGAGGAACACTGAAGCTTTCTTT.

The J gene is TRBJ1-3, the V gene TRBV7-2; D remains unclear. CDR3 length: 13 amino acids. CDR1 is SGHTA and CDR2 is FQGNSA in the germline V gene. The V end was cut by 5 bases, the J end by 4 bases, with 9 bases between. The CDR3 coding sequence is TGTGCCAGCAGCGTAGTACGCGGAAACACCATATATTTT. It is translated as CASSVVRGNTIYF.

This clonotype was counted many times. The chain is built from TRBV3-1 and TRBJ1-2, with TRBD1 matching over 7 bases. Germline-derived CDR1 and CDR2 are LGHDT and YNNKEL (reference sequence). The CDR3 extends over 12 amino acids. J was trimmed by 7 bases and V by 4 bases; bases with no gene match: 3. The CDR3 loop is CASSPGTAGYTF. CDR3 coding DNA: TGTGCCAGCAGCCCCGGGACAGCTGGCTACACCTTC.